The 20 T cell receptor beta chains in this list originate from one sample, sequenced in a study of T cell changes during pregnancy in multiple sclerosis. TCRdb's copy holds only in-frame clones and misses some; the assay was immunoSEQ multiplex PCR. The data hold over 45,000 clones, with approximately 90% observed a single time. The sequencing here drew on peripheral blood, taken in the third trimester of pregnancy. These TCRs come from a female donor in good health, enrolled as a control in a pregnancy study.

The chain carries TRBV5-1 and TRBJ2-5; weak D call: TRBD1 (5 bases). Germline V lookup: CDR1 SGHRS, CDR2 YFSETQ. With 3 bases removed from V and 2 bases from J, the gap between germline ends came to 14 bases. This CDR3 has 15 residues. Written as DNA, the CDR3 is TGCGCCAGCAGCTCCCGGGCAGGGCTTCAAGAGACCCAGTACTTC. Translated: CASSSRAGLQETQYF. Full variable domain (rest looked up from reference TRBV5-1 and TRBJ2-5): KAGVTQTPRYLIKTRGQQVTLSCSPISGHRSVSWYQQTPGQGLQFLFEYFSETQRNKGNFPGRFSGRQFSNSRSEMNVSTLELGDSALYLCASSSRAGLQETQYFGPGTRLLVL.

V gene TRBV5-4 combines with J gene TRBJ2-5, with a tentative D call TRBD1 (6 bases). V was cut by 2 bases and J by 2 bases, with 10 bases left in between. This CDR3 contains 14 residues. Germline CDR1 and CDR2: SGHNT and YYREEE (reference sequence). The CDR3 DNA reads TGTGCCAGCAGCTTAGACAGGAGACAAGAGACCCAGTACTTC. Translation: CASSLDRRQETQYF.

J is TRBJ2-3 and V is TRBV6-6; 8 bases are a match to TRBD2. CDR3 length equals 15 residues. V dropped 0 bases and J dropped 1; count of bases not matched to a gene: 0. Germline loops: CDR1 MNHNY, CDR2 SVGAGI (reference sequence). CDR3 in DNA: TGTGCCAGCAGTTACTCCGGGGGGGGCACAGATACGCAGTATTTT. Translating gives CASSYSGGGTDTQYF.

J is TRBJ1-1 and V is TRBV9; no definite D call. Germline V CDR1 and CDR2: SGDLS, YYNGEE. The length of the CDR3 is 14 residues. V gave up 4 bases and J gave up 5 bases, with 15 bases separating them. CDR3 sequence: CASSTLGSRTEAFF. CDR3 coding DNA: TGTGCCAGCAGCACACTAGGGAGTAGGACTGAAGCTTTCTTT.

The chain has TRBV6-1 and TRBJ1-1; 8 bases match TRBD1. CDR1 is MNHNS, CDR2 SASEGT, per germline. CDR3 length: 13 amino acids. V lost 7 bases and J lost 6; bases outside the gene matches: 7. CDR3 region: CASTQDRGPEAFF. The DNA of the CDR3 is TGTGCCAGCACCCAAGACAGGGGCCCTGAAGCTTTCTTT.

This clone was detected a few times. The CDR3 coding sequence is TGTGCCAGCAGTGCAGGGGGGCTGGGTAACACTGAAGCTTTCTTT. It translates to CASSAGGLGNTEAFF. This chain joins TRBV6-1 and TRBJ1-1; 7 nucleotides match TRBD1. V lost 4 bases and J lost 2; bases outside the gene matches: 7. The CDR3 has 15 residues. Germline V gives CDR1 MNHNS, CDR2 SASEGT.

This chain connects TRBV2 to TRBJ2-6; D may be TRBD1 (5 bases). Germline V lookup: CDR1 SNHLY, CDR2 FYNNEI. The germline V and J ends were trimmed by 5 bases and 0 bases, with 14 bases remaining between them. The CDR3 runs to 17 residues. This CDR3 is CASSKGVTISGANVLTF. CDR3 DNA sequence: TGTGCCAGCAGTAAAGGGGTTACTATCTCTGGGGCCAACGTCCTGACTTTC.

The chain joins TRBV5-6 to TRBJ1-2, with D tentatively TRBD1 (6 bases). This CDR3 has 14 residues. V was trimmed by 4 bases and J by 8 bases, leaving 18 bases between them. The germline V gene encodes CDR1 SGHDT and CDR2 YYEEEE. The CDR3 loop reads CASSGGAWTVGYTF. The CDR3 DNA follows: TGTGCCAGCAGCGGGGGGGCATGGACAGTAGGCTACACCTTC.

Here the CDR3 DNA reads TGTGCCACCAGCAGGCACAGGGGGAATGGCTACACCTTC. Translation gives CATSRHRGNGYTF. This chain links TRBV15 with TRBJ1-2, with 8 bases that match TRBD1. V was clipped by 3 bases and J by 6 bases; unmatched bases: 3. CDR1 is LNHNV and CDR2 is YYDKDF in the germline V gene (reference sequence). There are 13 residues in the CDR3.

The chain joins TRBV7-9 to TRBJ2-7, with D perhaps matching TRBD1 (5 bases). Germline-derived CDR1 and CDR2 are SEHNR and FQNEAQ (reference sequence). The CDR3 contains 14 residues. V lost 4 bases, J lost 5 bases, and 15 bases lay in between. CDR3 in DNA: TGTGCCAGCAGCTCAAAGGGGCCGAATAACGAGCAGTACTTC. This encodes CASSSKGPNNEQYF.

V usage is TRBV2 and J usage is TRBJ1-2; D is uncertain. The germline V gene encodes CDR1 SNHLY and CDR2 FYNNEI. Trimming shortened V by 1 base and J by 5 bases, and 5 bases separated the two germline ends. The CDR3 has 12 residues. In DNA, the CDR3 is TGTGCCAGCAGTGAAGTTACTTATGGCTACACCTTC. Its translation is CASSEVTYGYTF.

CDR3 region: CASSKTGTERGEKLFF. DNA of the CDR3: TGTGCCAGCAGCAAAACCGGGACAGAGAGAGGAGAAAAACTGTTTTTT. V usage is TRBV7-2 and J usage is TRBJ1-4; 7 bases map to TRBD1. Germline CDR1 is SGHTA and CDR2 is FQGNSA. V lost 5 bases to trimming and J lost 8 bases; unmatched junction nucleotides: 14. The CDR3 spans 16 residues.

The CDR3 region is CASSVSGQGGYNEQFF. The CDR3 DNA follows: TGTGCCAGCAGTGTCTCGGGACAGGGTGGCTACAATGAGCAGTTCTTC. The chain couples TRBV2 to TRBJ2-1; TRBD1 matches at 9 bases. CDR3 length: 16 residues. Trimming at V came to 4 bases and at J to 3 bases, leaving 7 bases not matched to a gene. CDR1 and CDR2 (germline): SNHLY, FYNNEI.

The CDR3: CASSLAGQDAQYF. CDR3 DNA sequence: TGTGCCAGCAGCTTAGCTGGACAGGACGCTCAGTACTTC. This rearrangement joins TRBV7-6 to TRBJ2-4; TRBD1 matches at 7 bases. CDR1 and CDR2 (germline): SGHVS, FNYEAQ. V gave up 0 bases and J gave up 12 bases; unmatched junction bases: 5. The CDR3 extends over 13 amino acids.

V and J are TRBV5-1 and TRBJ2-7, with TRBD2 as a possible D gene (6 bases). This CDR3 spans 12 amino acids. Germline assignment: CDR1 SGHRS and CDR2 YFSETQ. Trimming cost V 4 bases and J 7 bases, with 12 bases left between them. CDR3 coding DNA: TGCGCCAGCAGCCTCCGGAGGGGTGAGCAGTACTTC. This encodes CASSLRRGEQYF.

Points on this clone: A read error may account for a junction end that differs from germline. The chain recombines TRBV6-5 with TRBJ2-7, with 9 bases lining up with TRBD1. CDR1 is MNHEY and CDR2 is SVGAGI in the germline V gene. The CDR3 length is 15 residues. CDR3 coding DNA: TGTGCCGGCAGTTACCGACGGACAGGGGACTACGAGCAGTACTTC. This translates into CAGSYRRTGDYEQYF.

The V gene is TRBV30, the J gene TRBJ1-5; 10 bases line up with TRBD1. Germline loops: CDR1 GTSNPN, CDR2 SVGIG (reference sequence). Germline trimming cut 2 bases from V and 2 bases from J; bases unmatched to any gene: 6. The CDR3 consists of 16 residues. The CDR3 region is CAWSSWDRGGNQPQHF. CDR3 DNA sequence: TGTGCCTGGAGTTCGTGGGACAGGGGAGGCAATCAGCCCCAGCATTTT.

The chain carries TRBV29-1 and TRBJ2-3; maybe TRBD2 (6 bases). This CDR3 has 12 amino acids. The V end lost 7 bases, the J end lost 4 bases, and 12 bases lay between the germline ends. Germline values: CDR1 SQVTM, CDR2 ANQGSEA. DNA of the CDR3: TGCAGCGCCGGCGGGAACTCAGATACGCAGTATTTT. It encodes CSAGGNSDTQYF.

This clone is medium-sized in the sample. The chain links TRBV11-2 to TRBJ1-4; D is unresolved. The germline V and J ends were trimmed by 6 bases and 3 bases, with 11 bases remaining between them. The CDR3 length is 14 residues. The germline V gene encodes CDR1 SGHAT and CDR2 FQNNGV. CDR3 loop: CASSSAGSNEKLFF. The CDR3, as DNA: TGTGCCAGCAGTTCCGCGGGGTCTAATGAAAAACTGTTTTTT.

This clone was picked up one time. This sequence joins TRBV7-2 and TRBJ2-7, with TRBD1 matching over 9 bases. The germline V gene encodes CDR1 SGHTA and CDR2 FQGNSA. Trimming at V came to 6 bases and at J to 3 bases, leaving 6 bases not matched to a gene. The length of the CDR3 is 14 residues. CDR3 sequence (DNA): TGTGCCAGCAGGTTACCGGGACAGGGCTACGAGCAGTACTTC. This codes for CASRLPGQGYEQYF.